The rows below give T cell receptor beta chains drawn from one sample of a study of OX40 agonist ivuxolimab in advanced cancers. Measured with immunoSEQ multiplex PCR; TCRdb has only the in-frame clones, and not every one. The sample records around 49,000 clones, 60% to 80% being singletons. This specimen was CD4+ or CD8+ T cells sorted from blood, taken in a trial of the OX40 agonist ivuxolimab. The source of these receptors is an adult with an advanced solid tumor such as melanoma, head and neck, liver or kidney cancer. CDR3s include the opening cysteine and the closing phenylalanine or tryptophan. D genes are given only for firm matches. Size is omitted from some rows. Given values are once, few, many or a class for expanded clones.

D: NA
J: TRBJ2-7
size: NA
V: TRBV19
DNA: TGTGCCAGTAGTACCGGGTTCTCCTACGAGCAGTACTTC
CDR3: CASSTGFSYEQYF

D: NA
J: TRBJ2-7
size: NA
V: TRBV12-2
DNA: TGTGCAAGTCGCTTACGCCCGGGGGCCTCCTACGAGCAGTACTTC
CDR3: CASRLRPGASYEQYF

D: TRBD2
J: TRBJ2-7
size: NA
V: TRBV10-1
DNA: TGCGCCAGCAGTTCCGGACTAGCGGGAGTAAGCTACGAGCAGTACTTC
CDR3: CASSSGLAGVSYEQYF

D: TRBD1
J: TRBJ1-6
size: few
V: TRBV5-4
DNA: TGTGCCAGCAGCCCCGCGACAGGGGGCAGTTCACCCCTCCACTTT
CDR3: CASSPATGGSSPLHF

D: NA
J: TRBJ1-6
size: NA
V: TRBV5-1
DNA: TGCGCCAGCAGCTTGGGGGAGCGCAATTCACCCCTCCACTTT
CDR3: CASSLGERNSPLHF

D: NA
J: TRBJ2-7
size: NA
V: TRBV9
DNA: TGTGCCAGCAGCGTAGAAGGTAGCGAAGGGGAGCAGTACTTC
CDR3: CASSVEGSEGEQYF

D: NA
J: TRBJ2-7
size: once
V: TRBV11-2
DNA: TGTGCCAGCAGCTTCGCCGGGGGCTCCTACGAGCAGTACTTC
CDR3: CASSFAGGSYEQYF

D: NA
J: TRBJ1-6
size: NA
V: TRBV4-3
DNA: TGCGCCAGCAGCCAATCAGGCCTCGGCTCCTATAATTCACCCCTCCACTTT
CDR3: CASSQSGLGSYNSPLHF

D: TRBD1
J: TRBJ1-2
size: few
V: TRBV14
DNA: TGTGCCAGCAGCGACAGGGGGCGAGTAGGTGGCTACACCTTC
CDR3: CASSDRGRVGGYTF

D: NA
J: TRBJ2-1
size: NA
V: TRBV10-2
DNA: TGCGCCAGCAATCACGGGATCGCTCATGAGCAGTTCTTC
CDR3: CASNHGIAHEQFF

D: TRBD2
J: TRBJ2-1
size: NA
V: TRBV5-1
DNA: TGCGCCAGCAGCCCTATAGCGGGAGGGCCGAATGAGCAGTTCTTC
CDR3: CASSPIAGGPNEQFF

D: NA
J: TRBJ1-1
size: once
V: TRBV20-1
DNA: TGCAGTGCTGTGCCCCGGGCTGAAGCTTTCTTT
CDR3: CSAVPRAEAFF

D: NA
J: TRBJ2-1
size: NA
V: TRBV7-6
DNA: TGTGCCAGCAGCTTAGCGTCTTGGACCTCGCCCACCTACAATGAGCAGTTCTTC
CDR3: CASSLASWTSPTYNEQFF

D: TRBD2
J: TRBJ2-3
size: few
V: TRBV5-4
DNA: TGTGCCAGCAGCCCGGGACTAGCGGGAGGTGGAGATACGCAGTATTTT
CDR3: CASSPGLAGGGDTQYF

D: TRBD2
J: TRBJ2-5
size: medium-sized
V: TRBV7-7
DNA: TGTGCCAGCAGCTTAGCGTTGACTAGCGGGAGGGCCTTCGGGGAGACCCAGTACTTC
CDR3: CASSLALTSGRAFGETQYF

D: TRBD2
J: TRBJ2-2
size: NA
V: TRBV5-1
DNA: TGCGCCAGCAGCTTGGGGCGGGAGCGGAGCACCGGGGAGCTGTTTTTT
CDR3: CASSLGRERSTGELFF

D: TRBD2
J: TRBJ2-7
size: NA
V: TRBV4-3
DNA: TGCGCCAGCAGCCAAGGCACGGGAGGGCGGGACGAGCAGTACTTC
CDR3: CASSQGTGGRDEQYF

D: NA
J: TRBJ1-2
size: NA
V: TRBV14
DNA: TGTGCCAGCAGTAAAACGGACGGCCTGGGTGGCTACACCTTC
CDR3: CASSKTDGLGGYTF

D: NA
J: TRBJ1-2
size: NA
V: TRBV5-1
DNA: TGCGCCAGCAGCTTGGCTTTCGCAGACTATGGCTACACCTTC
CDR3: CASSLAFADYGYTF

D: NA
J: TRBJ2-2
size: NA
V: TRBV7-2
DNA: TGTGCCAGCAGCCCCGGATTGAGCGGCAGGTTGACCGGGGAGCTGTTTTTT
CDR3: CASSPGLSGRLTGELFF

D: NA
J: TRBJ2-2
size: few
V: TRBV5-8
DNA: TGTGCCAGCAGCTTGGCTTTGACGAACACCGGGGAGCTGTTTTTT
CDR3: CASSLALTNTGELFF

D: NA
J: TRBJ1-3
size: NA
V: TRBV6-6
DNA: TGTGCCAGCAGCCAAGGGGTCCCTGGAAACACCATATATTTT
CDR3: CASSQGVPGNTIYF

D: NA
J: TRBJ2-7
size: NA
V: TRBV5-6
DNA: TGTGCCAGCAGCGGGCCCCCGGTCCCCGGGGCCGAGCAGTACTTC
CDR3: CASSGPPVPGAEQYF

D: NA
J: TRBJ2-5
size: NA
V: TRBV11-3
DNA: TGTGCCAGCAGCTTAGGGCAGGGTTTCTCAGAGACCCAGTACTTC
CDR3: CASSLGQGFSETQYF